Detailed here is one T cell receptor beta chain. What it binds is unknown. The CDR3 extends over 12 amino acids. With 1 base removed from V and 8 bases from J, the gap between germline ends came to 11 bases. The germline gives CDR1 GTSNPN, CDR2 SVGIG (reference sequence). The data were obtained in a study of siplizumab effects on memory and regulatory T cells. Produced via immunoSEQ multiplex PCR; TCRdb's table is partial and in-frame only. This table has more than 85,000 clones, roughly 94% appearing once. Notes on the study in general: Mean Treg-derived proportions of mappable alloreactive CD4+ clones were just under 70% for siplizumab and 25% to 30% for controls.

The chain recombines TRBV30 with TRBJ1-2; no definite D call. The sequence was obtained from a human donor in good health. Sample: Tregs sorted from blood. This CDR3 is CAWSDNPGGYTF. CDR3 nucleotide sequence: TGTGCCTGGAGTGACAATCCGGGCGGCTACACCTTC.